The clone carrying this T cell receptor beta chain was found many times. Its antigen is not known. CDR3 size: 14 residues. Germline loops: CDR1 MNHEY, CDR2 SVGAGI. V dropped 2 bases and J dropped 3; count of bases not matched to a gene: 2. These data are taken from a study of regulatory T cells in long-lasting Graves disease. Study results and limitations: TCR diversity was lower in persistent Graves' patients than in newly diagnosed ones.

CDR3 regions were amplified by Arm-PCR using iRepertoire HTBI primers to build TCR beta libraries. Per the original data handling: Throughout the samples, researchers identified 55 to 65 TRBV and approximately 15 TRBJ segments. One entry per CDR3 protein, called by TCRdb with MiXCR from the multiplex PCR reads. The authors' filters were not applied to this entry. The sample has some 320,000 distinct CDR3 sequences, 18% seen once. Indicated time point: newly diagnosed GD, antithyroid drugs for less than 3 months. Scientists built the TCR library using RNA that was extracted from PBMCs. The source material was peripheral blood mononuclear cells (PBMCs), sampled at new diagnosis, from a patient treated with antithyroid drugs. The sequence came from a female donor with Graves disease. The chain recombines TRBV6-5 with TRBJ2-7; 9 nucleotides align to TRBD1. In nucleotides, the CDR3 is TGTGCCAGCAGTTACCAGGACAGGGGCTACGAGCAGTACTTC. Its protein product is CASSYQDRGYEQYF.